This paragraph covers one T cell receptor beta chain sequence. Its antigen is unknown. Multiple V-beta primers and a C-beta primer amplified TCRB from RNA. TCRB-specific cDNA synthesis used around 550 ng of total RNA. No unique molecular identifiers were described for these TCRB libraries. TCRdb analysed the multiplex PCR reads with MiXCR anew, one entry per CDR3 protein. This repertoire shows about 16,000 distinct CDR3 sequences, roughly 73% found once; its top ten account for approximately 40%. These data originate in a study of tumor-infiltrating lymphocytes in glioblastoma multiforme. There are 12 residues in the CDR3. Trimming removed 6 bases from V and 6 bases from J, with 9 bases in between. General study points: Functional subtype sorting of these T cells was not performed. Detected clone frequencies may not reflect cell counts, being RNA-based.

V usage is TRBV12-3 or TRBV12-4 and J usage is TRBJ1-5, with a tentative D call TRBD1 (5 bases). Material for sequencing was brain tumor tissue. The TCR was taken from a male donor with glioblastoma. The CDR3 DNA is TGTGCCAGCAGCCTGGGGGGTCAGCCCCAGCATTTT. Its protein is CASSLGGQPQHF.